The 13 T cell receptor beta chains listed next were all sequenced from one sample in a study of control samples from healthy donors and cancer patients. The data were produced by immunoSEQ multiplex PCR, yet TCRdb's version contains in-frame clones alone and is incomplete. Of tens of thousands of clones listed, approximately 84% are singletons. Sequencing used PBMCs. These receptors all stem from a woman aged 45-65 years with lung cancer.

V usage is TRBV3-1 (or the pseudogene TRBV3-2) and J usage is TRBJ2-1; no definite D call. CDR3 length: 16 residues. V was trimmed by 0 bases and J by 3 bases, leaving 12 bases between them. Germline CDR1 LGHDT, CDR2 YNNKEL (reference sequence). CDR3 in amino acids: CASSQDEPNSYNEQFF. CDR3 nucleotides: TGTGCCAGCAGCCAAGATGAACCAAACAGCTACAATGAGCAGTTCTTC.

As to this clone: The junction departs from germline at one end; a sequencing error may be responsible. The chain is built from TRBV24-1 and TRBJ1-2; 10 bases align to TRBD1. The CDR3 consists of 15 residues. Germline V gene data show CDR1 as KGHDR and CDR2 as SFDVKD. The CDR3 sequence is CATSDQTGGYYGYTF. The CDR3 coding sequence is TGTGCCACCAGTGACCAGACAGGGGGCTACTACGGCTACACCTTC.

This clone is deemed medium-sized. This rearrangement joins TRBV4-2 to TRBJ2-7, with D tentatively TRBD1 (6 bases). The CDR3 sequence is 15 residues long. The germline CDR1 and CDR2 sequences are LGHNA and YNFKEQ. V dropped 0 bases and J dropped 3 bases, with 12 bases sitting between them. Here the CDR3 DNA reads TGTGCCAGCAGCCAAGAGCTTAGGGGGAACTACGAGCAGTACTTC. Amino acid sequence: CASSQELRGNYEQYF.

The J gene is TRBJ2-5, the V gene TRBV6-2 or TRBV6-3, with D perhaps matching TRBD1 (6 bases). V was pared by 5 bases and J by 6 bases, with 16 bases between. CDR3 length equals 14 residues. Looked up from germline, CDR1 is MNHEY and CDR2 is SVGEGT. The CDR3 coding sequence is TGTGCCAGCAGTGTCAGGGGTGTCGTGAAGACCCAGTACTTC. Amino acids: CASSVRGVVKTQYF.

The V and J genes are TRBV5-1 and TRBJ2-1, with D uncertain. The ends were cut back, 5 bases at V and 4 bases at J, with 19 bases in the middle. The CDR3 sequence is 16 residues long. Germline CDR1 and CDR2: SGHRS and YFSETQ. Here the CDR3 reads CASRAATGSWYNEQFF. The CDR3 region has the DNA TGCGCCAGCAGAGCCGCAACTGGGTCGTGGTACAATGAGCAGTTCTTC. The full variable domain, rest sourced from reference TRBV5-1 and TRBJ2-1, is KAGVTQTPRYLIKTRGQQVTLSCSPISGHRSVSWYQQTPGQGLQFLFEYFSETQRNKGNFPGRFSGRQFSNSRSEMNVSTLELGDSALYLCASRAATGSWYNEQFFGPGTRLTVL.

The CDR3: CASSLGLPSGELFF. CDR3 nucleotide sequence: TGTGCCAGCAGTTTAGGCCTCCCTTCCGGGGAGCTGTTTTTT. The chain combines TRBV27 with TRBJ2-2; no definite D call. This CDR3 is built from 14 residues. Germline V CDR1 and CDR2: MNHEY, SMNVEV (reference sequence). V lost 2 bases, J lost 6 bases, and 10 bases lay in between.

This clone was detected once. The J gene is TRBJ2-7, the V gene TRBV30, with D uncertain. The CDR3 runs to 12 residues. Per germline, CDR1 GTSNPN and CDR2 SVGIG (reference sequence). The V and J ends lost 0 bases and 3 bases respectively, with 6 bases between them. For the CDR3, the DNA is TGTGCCTGGAGTGTAGCTCTCTACGAGCAGTACTTC. As protein: CAWSVALYEQYF.

The rearrangement joins TRBV19 to TRBJ1-3; TRBD1 aligns across 7 bases. CDR1 is LNHDA, CDR2 SQIVND, per germline (reference sequence). V lost 8 bases to trimming and J lost 2 bases; unmatched junction nucleotides: 3. The CDR3 is 13 amino acids. The CDR3 sequence: CASADRAGNTIYF. The DNA of the CDR3 is TGTGCCAGTGCTGACAGGGCTGGAAACACCATATATTTT.

This clone was seen only once. The chain carries TRBV12-5 and TRBJ1-2; TRBD1 matches 9 bases. Germline V gene data show CDR1 as LGHNT and CDR2 as FRNRAP. V gave up 0 bases and J gave up 6 bases; unmatched junction bases: 8. This CDR3 is 16 amino acids long. The CDR3 is CASGLVTGGRKDGYTF. In nucleotides, the CDR3 is TGTGCTAGTGGTTTGGTGACAGGGGGGAGGAAAGATGGCTACACCTTC.

A single count supports this clone. The chain joins TRBV19 to TRBJ1-3, with D unclear. V dropped 5 bases and J dropped 4 bases, with 18 bases sitting between them. Germline loops: CDR1 LNHDA, CDR2 SQIVND (reference sequence). CDR3 length: 16 residues. The CDR3 loop reads CASSSRGPAVGNTIYF. CDR3 DNA: TGTGCCAGTAGTTCCCGAGGGCCAGCGGTGGGAAACACCATATATTTT.

This chain links TRBV19 with TRBJ1-5; weak D call: TRBD1 (6 bases). V was pared by 2 bases and J by 7 bases, with 15 bases between. The CDR3 length is 15 residues. CDR1 and CDR2 (germline): LNHDA, SQIVND (reference sequence). CDR3 coding DNA: TGTGCCAGTAGTATAACGCGGACAGCCGGCCAGCCCCAGCATTTT. Translation: CASSITRTAGQPQHF.

Worth noting for this clone: The junction and the germline gene differ at one end; a read error may be behind it. The chain uses TRBV9 and TRBJ2-1, with TRBD2 matching 11 bases. Germline V gene lookup returns CDR1 SGDLS and CDR2 YYNGEE. CDR3 length: 15 amino acids. The CDR3 spells CASSQLAGAYSEQFF. The CDR3 nucleotides are TGTGCCAGCAGTCAACTAGCGGGGGCCTACAGTGAGCAGTTCTTC. Variable domain in full (rest from reference TRBV9 and TRBJ2-1): DSGVTQTPKHLITATGQRVTLRCSPRSGDLSVYWYQQSLDQGLQFLIQYYNGEERAKGNILERFSAQQFPDLHSELNLSSLELGDSALYFCASSQLAGAYSEQFFGPGTRLTVL.

With respect to this clone: At one boundary the junction diverges from the germline segment, which might be a read error. The CDR3, as DNA: TGTGCCAGCAGCGAAGACAGGGTGACCGAAGCTTTCTTT. The encoded protein is CASSEDRVTEAFF. V usage is TRBV6-1 and J usage is TRBJ1-1; 7 nucleotides align to TRBD1. The germline gives CDR1 MNHNS, CDR2 SASEGT. The CDR3 has 13 residues.